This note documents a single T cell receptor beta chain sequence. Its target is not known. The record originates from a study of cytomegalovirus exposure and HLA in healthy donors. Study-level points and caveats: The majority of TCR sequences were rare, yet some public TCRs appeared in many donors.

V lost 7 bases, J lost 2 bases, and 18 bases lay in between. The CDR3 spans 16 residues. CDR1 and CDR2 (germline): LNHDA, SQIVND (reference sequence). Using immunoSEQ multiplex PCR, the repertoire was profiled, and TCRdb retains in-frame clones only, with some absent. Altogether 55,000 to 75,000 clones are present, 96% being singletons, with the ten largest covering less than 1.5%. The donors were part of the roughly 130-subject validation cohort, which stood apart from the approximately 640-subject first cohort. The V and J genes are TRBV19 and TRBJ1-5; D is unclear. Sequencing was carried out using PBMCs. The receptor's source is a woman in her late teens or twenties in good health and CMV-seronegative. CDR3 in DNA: TGTGCCAGTACCCCGGGATGGGCTGTGGGCAATCAGCCCCAGCATTTT. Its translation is CASTPGWAVGNQPQHF.